Reported below is one TCR beta chain. The target of this receptor is not known. Within one base of it there is no much larger clone, and no base qualities were kept. These data belong to a study of blood T cell repertoires in COVID-19 (TCRdb year 2020). Background for the entire study: Collaborator samples came from the United States, Italy and Spain and covered acute and convalescent phases of COVID-19. The prospective study material was composed of cDNA or gDNA derived from T cells, B-cell-depleted T cells, or PBMCs. Deeply sampled blood TCRbeta repertoires from subjects exposed to, actively infected with, or recovered from COVID-19 were included in the dataset. A freely available public database, intended as a resource for researchers studying the immune response to SARS-CoV-2, is where the repertoires were released. Samples were obtained from the ongoing ImmuneRACE study (first 160 participants) and from some 1,300 subjects provided by 6 global collaborators. Nearly every sample came with metadata listing a de-identified subject ID, COVID-19 status, age in years and sex. Where available, HLA class I and class II types were obtained from metadata supplied by the sample provider rather than from assay-based typing.

The immunoSEQ Assay, a bias-controlled multiplex PCR, was used to amplify TCRbeta CDR3 regions from genomic DNA. The original pipeline was this. Within the assay, amplification of reference gene primers was used to estimate how many nucleated cells each sample contained. To quantify the absolute abundance of each unique TCRbeta CDR3 rearrangement, sequence reads were collapsed and filtered. For each sample, productive Simpson clonality was calculated as the square root of Simpson's diversity index across productive rearrangements. TCRdb took this table from immuneACCESS and kept in-frame rearrangements with V and J called. Such tables lack part of the clones; where checked against another copy, unresolved V genes explain under half of the gap, and the rest is unexplained. D and trimming come from the DNA, and the V and J calls and clone size come from that table. The sample contains approximately 100,000 clones, approximately 81% of them found a single time. The ten largest clones capture about two fifths of the sample.

Collaborating institutions collected whole blood in K2EDTA tubes following their own protocols. For TCRbeta analysis, collaborators shipped samples in one of three forms: frozen whole blood, isolated PBMCs, or DNA extracted from either of those sample types. What the work shows at the level of the full study, not this receptor alone: The quantity of clinical and demographic metadata differed by source and by participant and was supplied without curation.

The specimen was peripheral blood. The TCR sequence derives from a man of 80 years or more with acute or convalescent COVID-19.

CDR3 loop: CASSVELGGSDTQYF. The DNA sequence reads TGTGCCAGCAGTGTTGAGCTTGGGGGCTCAGATACGCAGTATTTT. The chain was built from TRBV6-4 and TRBJ2-3; a tentative D match to TRBD1 spans 6 bases. The germline V gene supplies CDR1 MRHNA and CDR2 SNTAGT. The CDR3 covers 15 residues, taking in both the cysteine and the phenylalanine. The sequence is cut down to CDR3 DNA, 45 bases in frame from base 1. Cut back by 4 bases and 4 bases, the V and J ends lie 15 bases apart.